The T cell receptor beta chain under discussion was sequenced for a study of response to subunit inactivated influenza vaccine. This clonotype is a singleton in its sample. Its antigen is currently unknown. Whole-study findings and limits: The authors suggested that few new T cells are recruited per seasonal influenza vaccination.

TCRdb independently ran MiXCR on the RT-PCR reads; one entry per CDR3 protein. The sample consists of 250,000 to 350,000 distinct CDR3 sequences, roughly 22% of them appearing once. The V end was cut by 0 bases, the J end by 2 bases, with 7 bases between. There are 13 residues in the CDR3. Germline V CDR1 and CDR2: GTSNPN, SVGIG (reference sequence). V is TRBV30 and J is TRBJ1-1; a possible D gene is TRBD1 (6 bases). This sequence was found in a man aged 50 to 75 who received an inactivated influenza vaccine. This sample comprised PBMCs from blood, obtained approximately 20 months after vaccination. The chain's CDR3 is CAWSVQGNTEAFF. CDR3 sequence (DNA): TGTGCCTGGAGTGTACAGGGAAACACTGAAGCTTTCTTT.